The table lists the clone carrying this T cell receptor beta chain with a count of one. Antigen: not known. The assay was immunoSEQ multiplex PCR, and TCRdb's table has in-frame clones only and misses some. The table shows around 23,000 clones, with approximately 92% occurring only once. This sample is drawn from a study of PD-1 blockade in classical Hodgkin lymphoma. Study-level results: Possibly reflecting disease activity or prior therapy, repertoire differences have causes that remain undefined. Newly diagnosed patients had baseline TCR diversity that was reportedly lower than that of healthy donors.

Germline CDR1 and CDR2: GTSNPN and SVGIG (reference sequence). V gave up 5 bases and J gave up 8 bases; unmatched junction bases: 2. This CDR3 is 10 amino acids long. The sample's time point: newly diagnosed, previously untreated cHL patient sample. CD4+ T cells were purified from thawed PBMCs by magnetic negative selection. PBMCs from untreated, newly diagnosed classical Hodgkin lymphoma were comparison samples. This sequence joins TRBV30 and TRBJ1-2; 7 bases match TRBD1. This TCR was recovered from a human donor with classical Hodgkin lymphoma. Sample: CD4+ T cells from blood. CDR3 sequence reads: CAWGQVGYTF. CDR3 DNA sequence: TGTGCCTGGGGACAGGTGGGCTACACCTTC. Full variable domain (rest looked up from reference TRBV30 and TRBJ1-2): SQTIHQWPATLVQPVGSPLSLECTVEGTSNPNLYWYRQAAGRGLQLLFYSVGIGQISSEVPQNLSASRPQDRQFILSSKKLLLSDSGFYLCAWGQVGYTFGSGTRLTVV.